This TCR beta chain was retrieved from a study of human T cells and chemical hapten exposure. Across the whole study: The sensitizer, 2% DPC, was used on approximately 2 cm by approximately 2 cm of upper inner arm skin.

As concerns this clonotype: Its antigen is not identified.

Stated time point: pre-sensitization, week 0. Treatment defined: therapeutic diphenylcyclopropenone sensitization with weekly scalp DPC. The study enrolled 18 to 70-year-old alopecia patients suitable for DPC. Whole-study results and caveats: Alopecia was present in the donors, so their immune response may differ from healthy people's. DPC sensitization produced no change in TCRs with frequency above 1 in 1000.

TCRdb recomputed calls from the RACE reads with MiXCR, one row per CDR3 protein. The repertoire holds 89,000 or so distinct CDR3 sequences, with over 6.5% as singletons. This TCR was sampled from a man aged 40-50 years with alopecia areata. Some clones in this sample may be carry-over from other donors' samples. Sequencing was performed on whole blood, taken in connection with sensitization to the hapten diphenylcyclopropenone (DPC).

Here the CDR3 reads CASSLELRLQETQYF. The DNA for the CDR3 is TGTGCCAGCAGCTTAGAGTTGAGGTTACAAGAGACCCAGTACTTC. This chain joins TRBV7-8 and TRBJ2-5, with unresolved D. The CDR3 consists of 15 residues. The germline CDR1 and CDR2 sequences are SGHVS and FQNEAQ. Trimming took 1 base from V and 2 from J, leaving 11 bases between them.